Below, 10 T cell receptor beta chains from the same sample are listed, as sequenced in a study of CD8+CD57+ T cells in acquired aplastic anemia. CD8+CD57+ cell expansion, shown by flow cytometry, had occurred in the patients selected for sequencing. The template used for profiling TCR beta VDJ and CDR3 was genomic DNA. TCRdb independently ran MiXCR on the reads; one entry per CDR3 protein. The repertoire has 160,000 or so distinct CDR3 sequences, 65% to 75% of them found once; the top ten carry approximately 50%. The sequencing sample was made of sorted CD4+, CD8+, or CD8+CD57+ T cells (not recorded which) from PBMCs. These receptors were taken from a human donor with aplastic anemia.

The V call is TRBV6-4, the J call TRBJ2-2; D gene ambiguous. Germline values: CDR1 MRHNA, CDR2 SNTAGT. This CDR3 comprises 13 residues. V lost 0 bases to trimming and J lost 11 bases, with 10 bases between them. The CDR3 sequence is CASSDSDNNELFF. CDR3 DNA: TGTGCCAGCAGTGACTCCGACAACAATGAGCTGTTTTTT.

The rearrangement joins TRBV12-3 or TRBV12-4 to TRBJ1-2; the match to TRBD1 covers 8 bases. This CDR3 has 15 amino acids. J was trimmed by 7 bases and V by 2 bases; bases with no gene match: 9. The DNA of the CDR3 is TGTGCCAGCAGTTTAACAGGGGGAGCCTGGCGTGGCTACACCTTC. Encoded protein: CASSLTGGAWRGYTF.

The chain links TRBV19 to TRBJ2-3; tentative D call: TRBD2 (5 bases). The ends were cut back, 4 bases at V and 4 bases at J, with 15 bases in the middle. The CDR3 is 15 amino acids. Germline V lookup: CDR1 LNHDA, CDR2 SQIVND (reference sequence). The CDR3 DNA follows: TGTGCCAGTAGTAAAACTAGTTTTAATGCAGATACGCAGTATTTT. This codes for CASSKTSFNADTQYF.

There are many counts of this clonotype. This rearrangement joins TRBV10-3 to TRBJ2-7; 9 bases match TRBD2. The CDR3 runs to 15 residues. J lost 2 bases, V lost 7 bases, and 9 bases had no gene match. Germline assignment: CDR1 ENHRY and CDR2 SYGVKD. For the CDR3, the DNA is TGTGCCATCATCACACAGCGGGAGGAACCCTACGAGCAGTACTTC. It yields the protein CAIITQREEPYEQYF.

The CDR3 nucleotides are TGTGCCAGCAGCTTGGCCCCGGACATCCAAGAGACCCAGTACTTC. Protein: CASSLAPDIQETQYF. The V gene is TRBV5-6, the J gene TRBJ2-5; D is perhaps TRBD1 (5 bases). The CDR3 has 15 residues. V was clipped by 0 bases and J by 1 base, with 10 bases between them. CDR1 is SGHDT, CDR2 YYEEEE, per germline.

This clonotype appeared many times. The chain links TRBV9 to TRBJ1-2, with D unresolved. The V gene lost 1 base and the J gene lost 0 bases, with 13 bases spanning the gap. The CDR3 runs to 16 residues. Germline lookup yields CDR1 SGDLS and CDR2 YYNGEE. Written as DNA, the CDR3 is TGTGCCAGCAGCGTATCGCCCGCCAGGACTAACTATGGCTACACCTTC. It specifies CASSVSPARTNYGYTF.

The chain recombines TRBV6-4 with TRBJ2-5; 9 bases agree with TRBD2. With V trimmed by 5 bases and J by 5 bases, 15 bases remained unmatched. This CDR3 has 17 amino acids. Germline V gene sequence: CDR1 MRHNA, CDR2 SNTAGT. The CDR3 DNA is TGTGCCAGCAGTTCTGCGGCGGGAGCGGGGGGTTATGAGACCCAGTACTTC. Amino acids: CASSSAAGAGGYETQYF.

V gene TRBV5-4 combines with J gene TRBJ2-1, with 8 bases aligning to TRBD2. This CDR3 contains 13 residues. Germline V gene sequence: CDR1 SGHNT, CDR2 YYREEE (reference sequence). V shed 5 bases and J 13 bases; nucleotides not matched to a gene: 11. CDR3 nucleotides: TGTGCCAGCAGTCCCCCAGAACTAGCGGTCCAGTTCTTC. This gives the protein CASSPPELAVQFF. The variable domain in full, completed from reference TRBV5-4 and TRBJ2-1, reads ETGVTQSPTHLIKTRGQQVTLRCSSQSGHNTVSWYQQALGQGPQFIFQYYREEENGRGNFPPRFSGLQFPNYSSELNVNALELDDSALYLCASSPPELAVQFFGPGTRLTVL.

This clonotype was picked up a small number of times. The CDR3 here is CASTTAGSMETQYF. CDR3 DNA sequence: TGTGCCAGCACAACCGCAGGGTCGATGGAGACCCAGTACTTC. The chain is built from TRBV5-6 and TRBJ2-5; tentative D call: TRBD1 (5 bases). CDR3 length: 14 amino acids. Trimming cost V 6 bases and J 5 bases, with 17 bases left between them. CDR1 is SGHDT, CDR2 YYEEEE, per germline.

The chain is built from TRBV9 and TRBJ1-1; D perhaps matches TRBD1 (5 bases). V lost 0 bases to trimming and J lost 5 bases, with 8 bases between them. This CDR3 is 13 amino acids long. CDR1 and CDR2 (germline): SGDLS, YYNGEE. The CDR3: CASSVGDETEAFF. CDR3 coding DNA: TGTGCCAGCAGCGTAGGGGACGAGACTGAAGCTTTCTTT.